One and the same sample provided the 12 T cell receptor beta chains below, sequenced in a study of technical replicates of blood from several donors. Here immunoSEQ multiplex PCR was the method, and the copy in TCRdb shows in-frame clones only, minus some. The data show fewer than 80,000 clones, just under 90% seen once. Sequencing used PBMCs. These receptors originate from a human donor in good health. Some clones in this sample may be carry-over from other donors' samples.

V usage is TRBV19 and J usage is TRBJ1-2, with TRBD1 identical over 7 bases. CDR1 LNHDA and CDR2 SQIVND come from the germline V gene (reference sequence). This CDR3 spans 14 amino acids. V dropped 10 bases and J dropped 5; count of bases not matched to a gene: 13. The CDR3 DNA reads TGTGCCACCCAAGCCCCCGCGACAGGGTATGGCTACACCTTC. It specifies CATQAPATGYGYTF.

V usage is TRBV11-2 and J usage is TRBJ2-7, with TRBD1 matching 11 bases. Per the germline V gene, CDR1 is SGHAT and CDR2 is FQNNGV. The CDR3 sequence is 14 residues long. The ends lost 5 bases at V and 3 bases at J; junction bases unmatched: 3. CDR3 in DNA: TGTGCCAGCAGCACGGGGACAGGGGGCTACGAGCAGTACTTC. Translated, it gives CASSTGTGGYEQYF.

The chain has TRBV7-9 and TRBJ2-7; D is ambiguous. The ends were cut back, 2 bases at V and 5 bases at J, with 10 bases in the middle. There are 13 residues in the CDR3. Germline CDR1 reads SEHNR; CDR2 reads FQNEAQ (reference sequence). Here the CDR3 DNA reads TGTGCCAGCAGCTTATCCAATACGGACGAGCAGTACTTC. It codes for CASSLSNTDEQYF.

The rearrangement links TRBV7-6 to TRBJ2-1; D not resolved. Trimming left V 3 bases short and J 0 bases short, with 6 bases between. In germline, CDR1 is SGHVS, CDR2 FNYEAQ. The CDR3 has 14 residues. The CDR3 region has the DNA TGTGCCAGCAGCTTCCCCGGCTCCTACAATGAGCAGTTCTTC. Its protein product is CASSFPGSYNEQFF.

This chain connects TRBV2 to TRBJ2-5, with D possibly being TRBD2 (6 bases). The germline gives CDR1 SNHLY, CDR2 FYNNEI. V was trimmed by 10 bases and J by 2 bases, leaving 14 bases between them. The CDR3 sequence is 13 residues long. The CDR3 is CATSGTLQETQYF. DNA for the CDR3: TGTGCCACTTCCGGGACTTTACAAGAGACCCAGTACTTC. The full variable domain, its missing parts supplied by reference TRBV2 and TRBJ2-5, is EPEVTQTPSHQVTQMGQEVILRCVPISNHLYFYWYRQILGQKVEFLVSFYNNEISEKSEIFDDQFSVERPDGSNFTLKIRSTKLEDSAMYFCATSGTLQETQYFGPGTRLLVL.

V gene TRBV5-4 combines with J gene TRBJ2-5; TRBD1 aligns across 11 bases. Germline V gives CDR1 SGHNT, CDR2 YYREEE (reference sequence). J lost 2 bases, V lost 10 bases, and 7 bases had no gene match. The CDR3 runs 14 residues. The CDR3 is CAYLRDRGQETQYF. The CDR3 DNA reads TGTGCCTACCTCCGGGACAGGGGGCAAGAGACCCAGTACTTC.

V usage is TRBV2 and J usage is TRBJ1-2, with D perhaps matching TRBD1 (6 bases). Germline CDR1 SNHLY, CDR2 FYNNEI. The CDR3 totals 14 residues. Trimming pared 5 bases from V and 4 bases from J, leaving 14 bases between. The CDR3 sequence is CASSQDSLGYGYTF. In nucleotides, the CDR3 is TGTGCCAGCAGTCAGGACAGCCTGGGCTATGGCTACACCTTC.

V gene TRBV7-8 combines with J gene TRBJ2-7; 11 bases line up with TRBD1. Germline assignment: CDR1 SGHVS and CDR2 FQNEAQ. CDR3 length: 16 amino acids. Unmatched junction bases numbered 7, after V lost 3 bases and J lost 3 bases. The CDR3 region has the DNA TGTGCCAGCAGCTTGGGCGGACAGGGGGCAATCTACGAGCAGTACTTC. Protein: CASSLGGQGAIYEQYF.

This chain links TRBV6-5 with TRBJ2-1; D is possibly TRBD1 (6 bases). The V end lost 4 bases, the J end lost 8 bases, and 12 bases lay between the germline ends. The CDR3 consists of 13 residues. The germline V gene has CDR1 MNHEY and CDR2 SVGAGI. CDR3 in amino acids: CASSLDRMDEQFF. CDR3 DNA sequence: TGTGCCAGCAGTTTAGACAGGATGGATGAGCAGTTCTTC.

This clone showed up just once. The chain uses TRBV21-1 and TRBJ1-2. TRBV21-1 is a pseudogene. CDR3 length: 14 residues. The CDR3 DNA follows: TGTGCCAGCAGCAACAAAGGAGGTAACTATGGCTACACCTTC. Translating it yields CASSNKGGNYGYTF.

This clone was recorded many times. The gene calls are TRBV10-1 and TRBJ2-2; weak D call: TRBD2 (5 bases). This CDR3 contains 17 residues. V was clipped by 0 bases and J by 1 base, with 12 bases between them. Germline V gene data show CDR1 as WNHNN and CDR2 as SYGVQD (reference sequence). The CDR3 loop is CASSESTRSVNTGELFF. As DNA, the CDR3 is TGCGCCAGCAGTGAGTCGACTCGTAGCGTGAACACCGGGGAGCTGTTTTTT.

The V and J genes are TRBV9 and TRBJ2-7; TRBD1 aligns across 7 bases. Per germline, CDR1 SGDLS and CDR2 YYNGEE. The CDR3 runs 14 residues. V shed 4 bases, J shed 2 bases, and the junction held 6 bases outside the gene matches. The DNA of the CDR3 is TGTGCCAGCAGCCCCACAGGGGTTCCCTACGAGCAGTACTTC. Translating gives CASSPTGVPYEQYF.